The clone carrying this T cell receptor beta chain is categorized as medium-sized. What it binds is not known. The length of the CDR3 is 12 residues. Germline CDR1 is KGHSH and CDR2 is LQKENI. V lost 2 bases, J lost 7 bases, and 5 bases lay in between. MiXCR, run by TCRdb on the reads, gives a single entry per CDR3 protein. The sample shows fewer than 15,000 distinct CDR3 sequences, around a sixth of them seen only once. These data originate in a study of liver allograft versus peripheral blood T cells. As for the study in general: Hepatic allograft T cell receptor repertoires were evaluated relative to those present in recipients' peripheral blood. Broader study findings: Intra-allograft T cell receptor repertoires in the liver reportedly differed from peripheral blood repertoires.

The rearrangement links TRBV18 to TRBJ1-4, with D unclear. The clonotype originates from a human patient who had a liver transplant. T cells may partly derive from the graft donor. CDR3 DNA sequence: TGTGCCAGCTCACCAGCAGGTGAAAAACTGTTTTTT. Amino acids: CASSPAGEKLFF.